Following are 11 T cell receptor beta chains from one sample sequenced in a study of blood T cell repertoires in COVID-19. Only in-frame clones appear in the TCRdb table, and some are missing; sequencing was by immunoSEQ multiplex PCR. The sample holds about 300,000 clones, around 90% seen once. What was sequenced was peripheral blood. All receptors come from a man between 18 and 29 years old with active or convalescent COVID-19.

This clone was counted between two and nine times. The chain is built from TRBV19 and TRBJ1-5; D gene unclear. This CDR3 is built from 12 residues. Trimming left V 3 bases short and J 6 bases short, with 6 bases between. The V gene's germline CDR1 is LNHDA and CDR2 SQIVND (reference sequence). CDR3 coding DNA: TGTGCCAGTAGTATGGGGAGTCAGCCCCAGCATTTT. It codes for CASSMGSQPQHF. The full variable domain, rest sourced from reference TRBV19 and TRBJ1-5, is DGGITQSPKYLFRKEGQNVTLSCEQNLNHDAMYWYRQDPGQGLRLIYYSQIVNDFQKGDIAEGYSVSREKKESFPLTVTSAQKNPTAFYLCASSMGSQPQHFGDGTRLSIL.

This clone was found a few times. V gene TRBV2 combines with J gene TRBJ2-7, with 7 bases matching TRBD1. The germline V gene encodes CDR1 SNHLY and CDR2 FYNNEI. The CDR3 consists of 15 residues. With V trimmed by 4 bases and J by 0 bases, 6 bases remained unmatched. DNA for the CDR3: TGTGCCAGCAGTGGCCTGGGACAGAGCTCCTACGAGCAGTACTTC. This sequence encodes CASSGLGQSSYEQYF. The full variable domain, in which reference TRBV2 and TRBJ2-7 provide the parts outside the CDR3, is EPEVTQTPSHQVTQMGQEVILRCVPISNHLYFYWYRQILGQKVEFLVSFYNNEISEKSEIFDDQFSVERPDGSNFTLKIRSTKLEDSAMYFCASSGLGQSSYEQYFGPGTRLTVT.

The J gene is TRBJ2-1, the V gene TRBV27; TRBD1 is a possible D gene (6 bases). The CDR3 has 15 residues. V was clipped by 3 bases and J by 8 bases, with 17 bases between them. Germline CDR1 is MNHEY and CDR2 is SMNVEV (reference sequence). The CDR3 DNA sequence: TGTGCCAGCAGTTTTTTTACAGGGTCTAGTGATGAGCAGTTCTTC. It translates to CASSFFTGSSDEQFF.

The rearrangement uses TRBV27 and TRBJ1-4; D is possibly TRBD1 (5 bases). Germline assignment: CDR1 MNHEY and CDR2 SMNVEV (reference sequence). V was trimmed by 0 bases and J by 9 bases, leaving 14 bases between them. CDR3 length: 15 residues. In DNA form, the CDR3 reads TGTGCCAGCAGTTTATCAGGCCGCCAGGGCAAAAAACTGTTTTTT. Amino acids: CASSLSGRQGKKLFF. Filled out from reference TRBV27 and TRBJ1-4, the complete variable domain reads EAQVTQNPRYLITVTGKKLTVTCSQNMNHEYMSWYRQDPGLGLRQIYYSMNVEVTDKGDVPEGYKVSRKEKRNFPLILESPSPNQTSLYFCASSLSGRQGKKLFFGSGTQLSVL.

The chain recombines TRBV11-2 with TRBJ1-5, with 7 bases matching TRBD1. Per germline, CDR1 SGHAT and CDR2 FQNNGV. V lost 4 bases to trimming and J lost 3 bases; unmatched junction nucleotides: 3. This CDR3 region has 14 residues. CDR3 in DNA: TGTGCCAGCAGCTATGACAGGGTCAATCAGCCCCAGCATTTT. It translates to CASSYDRVNQPQHF.

This sequence joins TRBV4-1 and TRBJ2-3; D might be TRBD1 (6 bases). CDR1 and CDR2 (germline): MGHRA, YSYEKL. This CDR3 contains 13 residues. The V end was cut by 4 bases, the J end by 6 bases, with 11 bases between. The CDR3 DNA is TGCGCCAGCAGCCGAACAGGGTCCGATACGCAGTATTTT. Protein product: CASSRTGSDTQYF.

Only one count was recorded for this clone. The genes are TRBV19 and TRBJ1-4; tentative D call: TRBD1 (5 bases). With 0 bases removed from V and 13 bases from J, the gap between germline ends came to 18 bases. This CDR3 has 15 amino acids. Germline V lookup: CDR1 LNHDA, CDR2 SQIVND (reference sequence). As DNA, the CDR3 is TGTGCCAGTAGTATAGATGCAGGGTTACGTGATAGACTGTTTTTT. It yields the protein CASSIDAGLRDRLFF. The whole variable domain, filled in from reference TRBV19 and TRBJ1-4, reads DGGITQSPKYLFRKEGQNVTLSCEQNLNHDAMYWYRQDPGQGLRLIYYSQIVNDFQKGDIAEGYSVSREKKESFPLTVTSAQKNPTAFYLCASSIDAGLRDRLFFGSGTQLSVL.

V is TRBV3-1 (or the pseudogene TRBV3-2) and J is TRBJ1-1, with TRBD1 as a possible D gene (6 bases). V was shortened by 4 bases and J by 2 bases, with 23 bases between the two germline ends. The CDR3 sequence is 18 residues long. Germline values: CDR1 LGHDT, CDR2 YNNKEL (reference sequence). Here the CDR3 DNA reads TGTGCCAGCAGCCCACCCCCTCTCATTCGGACAGCAAACACTGAAGCTTTCTTT. Translated: CASSPPPLIRTANTEAFF.

This chain joins TRBV10-1 and TRBJ1-5; the D gene is possibly TRBD1 (6 bases). Trimming stripped 5 bases from V and 6 bases from J, with 8 bases between. Looked up from germline, CDR1 is WNHNN and CDR2 is SYGVQD (reference sequence). The CDR3 is 12 residues long. CDR3 nucleotides: TGCGCCAGCAGTTGGGACACTCAGCCCCAGCATTTT. This sequence encodes CASSWDTQPQHF.

This chain uses TRBV18 with TRBJ2-7, with 13 bases that match TRBD2. Germline V gene lookup returns CDR1 KGHSH and CDR2 LQKENI. The V segment lost 0 bases and the J segment 7 bases; nucleotides outside the gene matches: 9. The CDR3 totals 17 residues. CDR3 loop: CASSPPYGLAGVGEQYF. The CDR3 DNA reads as TGTGCCAGCTCACCACCTTACGGACTAGCGGGGGTAGGTGAGCAGTACTTC.

V is TRBV3-1 (or the pseudogene TRBV3-2) and J is TRBJ1-5; a weak D match, TRBD1 (6 bases). V lost 2 bases to trimming and J lost 4 bases, with 15 bases between them. Germline-derived CDR1 and CDR2 are LGHDT and YNNKEL (reference sequence). The CDR3 has 16 amino acids. The CDR3 here is CASSQSTDRVNQPQHF. The DNA for the CDR3 is TGTGCCAGCAGCCAATCCACGGACAGAGTGAATCAGCCCCAGCATTTT.